This T cell receptor (beta chain) was recovered during a study of CD8+ T cells in alopecia areata. Study-level background: A regimen of oral tofacitinib, 5 to 10 mg twice daily, was given to treated patients. The protocol delivered tofacitinib for 6 to 18 months, then withdrew it for 6 months. Findings and caveats of the study: In lesional scalp, particularly from alopecia totalis/universalis, clonality was higher than in normal scalp.

Sequencing relied on a cDNA template that was reverse transcribed from extracted RNA. Repertoires were generated with immunoSEQ multiplex PCR, while TCRdb's copy carries only in-frame clones and drops some. The repertoire holds 250,000 or so clones, with roughly two thirds as singletons. Concerning this clone itself: The antigen is unknown. The sample carries other DNA sequences with the same CDR3.

Deletions cut 6 bases from V and 5 bases from J, with 10 bases between. Germline CDR1 PRHDT, CDR2 FYEKMQ (reference sequence). CDR3 length equals 13 residues. The starting material was CD4+ T cells sorted from blood, obtained at week 0. The receptor's source is a human donor with alopecia areata. The genes are TRBV13 and TRBJ2-2; TRBD1 might be the D (6 bases). The CDR3 loop is CASSLRGTGELFF. CDR3 bases: TGTGCCAGCAGTTTAAGGGGGACCGGGGAGCTGTTTTTT.